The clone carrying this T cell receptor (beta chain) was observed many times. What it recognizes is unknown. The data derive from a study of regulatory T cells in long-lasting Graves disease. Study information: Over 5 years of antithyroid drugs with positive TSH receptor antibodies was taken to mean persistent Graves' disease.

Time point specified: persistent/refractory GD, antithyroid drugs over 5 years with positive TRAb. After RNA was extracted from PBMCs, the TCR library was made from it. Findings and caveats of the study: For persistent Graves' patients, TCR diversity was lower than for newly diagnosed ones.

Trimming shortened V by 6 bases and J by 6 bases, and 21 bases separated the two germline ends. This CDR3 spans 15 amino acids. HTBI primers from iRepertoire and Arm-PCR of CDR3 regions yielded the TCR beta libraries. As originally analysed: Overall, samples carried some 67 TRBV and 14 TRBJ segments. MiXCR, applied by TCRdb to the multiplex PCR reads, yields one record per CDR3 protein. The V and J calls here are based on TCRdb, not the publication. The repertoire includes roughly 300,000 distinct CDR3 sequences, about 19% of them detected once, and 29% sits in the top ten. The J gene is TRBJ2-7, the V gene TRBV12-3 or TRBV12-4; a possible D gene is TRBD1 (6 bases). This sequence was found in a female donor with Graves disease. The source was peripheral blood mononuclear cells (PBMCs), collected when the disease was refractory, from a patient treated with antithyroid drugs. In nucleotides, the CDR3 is TGTGCCAGCAGATCAACAGGGAATCCTTACTCCGAGCAGTACTTC. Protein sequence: CASRSTGNPYSEQYF.